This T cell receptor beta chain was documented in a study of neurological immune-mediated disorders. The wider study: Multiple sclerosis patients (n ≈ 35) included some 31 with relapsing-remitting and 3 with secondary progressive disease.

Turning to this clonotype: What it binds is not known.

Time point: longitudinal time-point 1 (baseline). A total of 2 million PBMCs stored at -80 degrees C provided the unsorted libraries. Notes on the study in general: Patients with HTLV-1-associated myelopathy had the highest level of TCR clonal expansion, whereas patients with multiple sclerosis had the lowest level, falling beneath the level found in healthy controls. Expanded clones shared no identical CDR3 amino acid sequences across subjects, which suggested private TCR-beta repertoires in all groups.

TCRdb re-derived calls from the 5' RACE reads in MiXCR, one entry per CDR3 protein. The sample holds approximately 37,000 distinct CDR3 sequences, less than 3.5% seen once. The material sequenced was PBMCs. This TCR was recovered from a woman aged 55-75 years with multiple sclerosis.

In nucleotides, the CDR3 is TGTGCCAGCAGCTTAGGGGTGGCAGATACGCAGTATTTT. The encoded protein is CASSLGVADTQYF. The rearrangement joins TRBV7-2 to TRBJ2-3; D call uncertain. V was pared by 1 base and J by 4 bases, with 6 bases between. Germline V gene data show CDR1 as SGHTA and CDR2 as FQGNSA. The CDR3 totals 13 residues.